These 32 T cell receptor beta chains were all obtained from the same sample, sequenced in a study of control samples from healthy donors and cancer patients (dated by TCRdb to about 2020). Library generation was performed with the immunoSEQ multiplex PCR assay. The source is immuneACCESS, and TCRdb retained only in-frame sequences with V and J called. Part of the clones is not carried over; for the studies checked, unresolved V genes explain less than half of this, and the remainder is unexplained. This sample has roughly 400,000 clones in its table, and roughly 90% of those were observed once. The ten most abundant clones make up just under 6.5% of the sample. The material sequenced was PBMCs. These receptors were obtained from a man aged 35 to 55 with head and neck cancer.

The chain links TRBV5-1 to TRBJ2-1; 12 bases are shared with TRBD1. Trimming cost V 2 bases and J 0 bases; bases outside gene matches: 3. CDR1 and CDR2 (germline): SGHRS, YFSETQ. The CDR3 loop spans 17 amino acids. The DNA of the CDR3 is TGCGCCAGCAGCTTAGGGACAGGGGGCAGCTCCTACAATGAGCAGTTCTTC. Amino acids: CASSLGTGGSSYNEQFF.

The J gene is TRBJ2-6, the V gene TRBV30; TRBD1 matches at 8 bases. CDR1 and CDR2 (germline): GTSNPN, SVGIG (reference sequence). V lost 0 bases and J lost 0; bases outside the gene matches: 7. The CDR3 runs to 18 residues. DNA for the CDR3: TGTGCCTGGAGTGTAGGTCCCAGGGGGCCCTCTGGGGCCAACGTCCTGACTTTC. Its protein is CAWSVGPRGPSGANVLTF.

The chain employs TRBV7-2 and TRBJ2-7; possibly TRBD2 for D (6 bases). Trimming stripped 5 bases from V and 0 bases from J, with 14 bases between. Germline CDR1 and CDR2: SGHTA and FQGNSA. The CDR3 has 15 amino acids. The DNA of the CDR3 is TGTGCCAGCAGCCAGCGGGCCATCGCCTCCTACGAGCAGTACTTC. It is translated as CASSQRAIASYEQYF.

The chain joins TRBV10-3 to TRBJ1-4; D is perhaps TRBD1 (6 bases). The CDR3 sequence is 15 residues long. Trimming removed 0 bases from V and 1 base from J, with 6 bases in between. CDR1 ENHRY and CDR2 SYGVKD come from the germline V gene. The CDR3: CAISESGGTNEKLFF. CDR3 in DNA: TGTGCCATCAGTGAGTCAGGGGGAACTAATGAAAAACTGTTTTTT.

The chain carries TRBV21-1 and TRBJ2-7; the tabulated D call, TRBD1, remains unverified against the DNA. TRBV21-1 is a pseudogene segment. CDR3 length: 14 amino acids. CDR3 sequence reads: CASSPMQGNSWQYF. CDR3 bases: TGTGCCAGCAGCCCAATGCAGGGGAATAGTTGGCAGTACTTC.

This clone was seen only once. Here the CDR3 reads CASGLAPTGYSNQPQHF. In DNA form, the CDR3 reads TGTGCTAGTGGTTTGGCCCCTACAGGATATAGCAATCAGCCCCAGCATTTT. The chain recombines TRBV12-5 with TRBJ1-5, with D possibly matching TRBD1 (5 bases). The V end lost 1 base, the J end lost 0 bases, and 13 bases lay between the germline ends. This CDR3 comprises 17 residues. Germline CDR1 LGHNT, CDR2 FRNRAP.

The chain employs TRBV3-1 (or the pseudogene TRBV3-2) and TRBJ1-1; a weak D match, TRBD1 (6 bases). Trimming took 2 bases from V and 1 from J, leaving 8 bases between them. The germline CDR1 and CDR2 sequences are LGHDT and YNNKEL (reference sequence). This CDR3 comprises 14 residues. In nucleotides, the CDR3 is TGTGCCAGCAGCCAACCGGACAGGAACACTGAAGCTTTCTTT. Its protein product is CASSQPDRNTEAFF.

In its sample, this clone was seen once. The chain links TRBV7-9 to TRBJ2-2, with 10 bases matching TRBD2. The CDR3 totals 19 residues. Per germline, CDR1 SEHNR and CDR2 FQNEAQ (reference sequence). Trimming took 1 base from V and 6 from J; bases not matched to a gene: 14. The CDR3 region is CASSLEKNSGTSDPGELFF. CDR3 in DNA: TGTGCCAGCAGCTTAGAAAAAAATTCCGGGACTAGCGACCCCGGGGAGCTGTTTTTT. The full variable domain, with the rest looked up from reference TRBV7-9 and TRBJ2-2, is DTGVSQNPRHKITKRGQNVTFRCDPISEHNRLYWYRQTLGQGPEFLTYFQNEAQLEKSRLLSDRFSAERPKGSFSTLEIQRTEQGDSAMYLCASSLEKNSGTSDPGELFFGEGSRLTVL.

The chain combines TRBV7-2 with TRBJ2-3; no definite D call. This CDR3 spans 13 amino acids. Trimming removed 0 bases at V and 2 bases at J, with 3 bases between. Germline lookup yields CDR1 SGHTA and CDR2 FQGNSA. The CDR3 is CASSLANTDTQYF. CDR3 DNA: TGTGCCAGCAGCTTAGCGAACACAGATACGCAGTATTTT.

CDR3 amino acids: CSARALETQYF. The CDR3 DNA reads as TGCAGTGCTAGAGCACTAGAGACCCAGTACTTC. The J gene is TRBJ2-5, the V gene TRBV20-1; no clear D gene. From germline, CDR1 is DFQATT and CDR2 SNEGSKA (reference sequence). CDR3 size: 11 residues. Trimming removed 1 base at V and 4 bases at J, with 4 bases between.

The chain uses TRBV4-3 and TRBJ2-1, with D maybe TRBD2 (6 bases). The CDR3 covers 16 residues. V lost 1 base to trimming and J lost 2 bases, with 12 bases between them. Germline-derived CDR1 and CDR2 are LGHNA and YSLEER. The DNA of the CDR3 is TGCGCCAGCAGCCAAGGATGGGGGAGGACCTACAATGAGCAGTTCTTC. This sequence encodes CASSQGWGRTYNEQFF.

This clone was counted a single time. The V call is TRBV2, the J call TRBJ2-1, with 12 bases that match TRBD2. The CDR3 is made up of 15 amino acids. CDR1 and CDR2 (germline): SNHLY, FYNNEI. Losses at the gene ends were 5 bases for V and 6 bases for J; bases not matched to a gene: 5. The chain's CDR3 is CASSQRTSGANEQFF. Here the CDR3 DNA reads TGTGCCAGCAGTCAACGGACTAGCGGGGCCAATGAGCAGTTCTTC. The full variable domain, completed using reference TRBV2 and TRBJ2-1, is EPEVTQTPSHQVTQMGQEVILRCVPISNHLYFYWYRQILGQKVEFLVSFYNNEISEKSEIFDDQFSVERPDGSNFTLKIRSTKLEDSAMYFCASSQRTSGANEQFFGPGTRLTVL.

This chain uses TRBV27 with TRBJ2-5; no clear D. Per germline, CDR1 MNHEY and CDR2 SMNVEV (reference sequence). Trimming took off 7 bases at V and 2 bases at J, with 14 bases between the two ends. CDR3 length: 14 amino acids. CDR3 in DNA: TGTGCCAGCAAACCGACGAGCCATCAAGAGACCCAGTACTTC. Translating it yields CASKPTSHQETQYF.

A few counts support this clone. The rearrangement joins TRBV28 to TRBJ1-2; no reliable D call. The V and J ends lost 3 bases and 2 bases respectively, with 7 bases between them. Germline values: CDR1 MDHEN, CDR2 SYDVKM. There are 13 residues in the CDR3. This CDR3 is CASSFHGNYGYTF. CDR3 nucleotide sequence: TGTGCCAGCAGTTTCCACGGAAACTATGGCTACACCTTC.

The chain employs TRBV5-1 and TRBJ1-1; the D gene is possibly TRBD1 (5 bases). V lost 7 bases and J lost 1, with 14 bases in between. This CDR3 is 14 amino acids long. The germline gives CDR1 SGHRS, CDR2 YFSETQ. The CDR3 region has the DNA TGCGCCAGCGCCTTGCAGAGGGGGAACACTGAAGCTTTCTTT. Its protein product is CASALQRGNTEAFF.

The gene calls are TRBV3-1 (or the pseudogene TRBV3-2) and TRBJ2-7; 7 nucleotides match TRBD1. The germline V gene has CDR1 LGHDT and CDR2 YNNKEL (reference sequence). The V segment lost 1 base and the J segment 2 bases; nucleotides outside the gene matches: 14. CDR3 length: 18 amino acids. CDR3 protein: CASSQVVAGGRVPYEQYF. Here the CDR3 DNA reads TGTGCCAGCAGCCAAGTCGTGGCAGGGGGTAGAGTTCCCTACGAGCAGTACTTC.

The CDR3 region is CATTSGDPHGANVLTF. CDR3 bases: TGTGCCACTACTTCAGGGGATCCTCATGGGGCCAACGTCCTGACTTTC. V is TRBV21-1 and J is TRBJ2-6; the D call of TRBD1 is as the table states it, not checked on the DNA. TRBV21-1 is termed a pseudogene. The CDR3 totals 16 residues.

The gene calls are TRBV6-2 or TRBV6-3 and TRBJ1-3; D might be TRBD1 (5 bases). The CDR3 covers 16 residues. Trimming removed 5 bases at V and 0 bases at J, with 14 bases between. CDR1 and CDR2 from the germline V gene are MNHEY and SVGEGT. CDR3: CASSPLTANSGNTIYF. The DNA for the CDR3 is TGTGCCAGCAGTCCCTTGACAGCGAACTCTGGAAACACCATATATTTT.

The chain uses TRBV28 and TRBJ2-2; possible D gene TRBD1, 5 bases. Germline V gene sequence: CDR1 MDHEN, CDR2 SYDVKM. The CDR3 loop spans 16 amino acids. V was cut by 2 bases and J by 4 bases, with 14 bases left in between. CDR3 coding DNA: TGTGCCAGCAGTTTAGTTTCAGGGTTGACCACCGGGGAGCTGTTTTTT. It yields the protein CASSLVSGLTTGELFF. Supplemented by reference TRBV28 and TRBJ2-2, the full variable domain reads DVKVTQSSRYLVKRTGEKVFLECVQDMDHENMFWYRQDPGLGLRLIYFSYDVKMKEKGDIPEGYSVSREKKERFSLILESASTNQTSMYLCASSLVSGLTTGELFFGEGSRLTVL.

The J gene is TRBJ2-7, the V gene TRBV13; D not resolved. Germline-derived CDR1 and CDR2 are PRHDT and FYEKMQ (reference sequence). The CDR3 spans 15 residues. Trimming shortened V by 4 bases and J by 2 bases, and 15 bases separated the two germline ends. DNA for the CDR3: TGTGCCAGCAGCTCCACGTCACCGACGACCTACGAGCAGTACTTC. Protein sequence: CASSSTSPTTYEQYF.

This chain joins TRBV18 and TRBJ2-1; 14 bases are shared with TRBD2. Germline loops: CDR1 KGHSH, CDR2 LQKENI. The V gene end was trimmed by 3 bases and the J gene end by 5 bases; junction bases not matched to a gene: 9. This CDR3 comprises 18 residues. Here the CDR3 reads CASSPDGLAGGKNNEQFF. The CDR3 DNA sequence: TGTGCCAGCTCACCTGACGGACTAGCGGGGGGAAAAAACAATGAGCAGTTCTTC.

The rearrangement uses TRBV7-9 and TRBJ1-1, with unresolved D. This CDR3 contains 12 residues. Deletions cut 1 base from V and 5 bases from J, with 5 bases between. Germline V gene lookup returns CDR1 SEHNR and CDR2 FQNEAQ (reference sequence). The CDR3 loop is CASSLGVTEAFF. The DNA of the CDR3 is TGTGCCAGCAGCTTAGGGGTAACTGAAGCTTTCTTT. Filled out from reference TRBV7-9 and TRBJ1-1, the complete variable domain reads DTGVSQNPRHKITKRGQNVTFRCDPISEHNRLYWYRQTLGQGPEFLTYFQNEAQLEKSRLLSDRFSAERPKGSFSTLEIQRTEQGDSAMYLCASSLGVTEAFFGQGTRLTVV.

The genes are TRBV7-3 and TRBJ2-2; 10 bases are a match to TRBD2. Germline CDR1 reads SGHTA; CDR2 reads FQGTGA. The CDR3 consists of 16 residues. J gave up 5 bases and V 5 bases, and 8 bases lay outside the gene matches. The CDR3, as DNA: TGTGCCAGCAGCCCTCGGGAGCGGGGGGGGACCGGGGAGCTGTTTTTT. This codes for CASSPRERGGTGELFF. Variable domain in full (rest from reference TRBV7-3 and TRBJ2-2): GAGVSQTPSNKVTEKGKYVELRCDPISGHTALYWYRQSLGQGPEFLIYFQGTGAADDSGLPNDRFFAVRPEGSVSTLKIQRTERGDSAVYLCASSPRERGGTGELFFGEGSRLTVL.

The V gene is TRBV7-2, the J gene TRBJ1-1, with a possible D match to TRBD1 (5 bases). Germline lookup yields CDR1 SGHTA and CDR2 FQGNSA. The CDR3 totals 14 residues. Trimming pared 1 base from V and 1 base from J, leaving 7 bases between. CDR3 sequence reads: CASSLVRGNTEAFF. The CDR3 region has the DNA TGTGCCAGCAGCTTAGTTAGGGGGAACACTGAAGCTTTCTTT.

This chain uses TRBV6-2 or TRBV6-3 with TRBJ2-1, with D tentatively TRBD2 (6 bases). V was pared by 2 bases and J by 2 bases, with 13 bases between. Looked up from germline, CDR1 is MNHEY and CDR2 is SVGEGT. The CDR3 length is 16 residues. The CDR3 spells CASSYGSGGPYNEQFF. Written as DNA, the CDR3 is TGTGCCAGCAGTTACGGGAGCGGAGGGCCCTACAATGAGCAGTTCTTC.

The V and J genes are TRBV6-2 or TRBV6-3 and TRBJ2-7; possibly TRBD1 for D (5 bases). V shed 0 bases and J shed 9 bases, with 18 bases lying between them. Looked up from germline, CDR1 is MNHEY and CDR2 is SVGEGT. The CDR3 consists of 15 residues. The DNA for the CDR3 is TGTGCCAGCAGTTACTCGTCCAGGGCCACTACGGGGCAGTACTTC. This codes for CASSYSSRATTGQYF.

V usage is TRBV6-6 and J usage is TRBJ1-4; D not resolved. V gave up 4 bases and J gave up 4 bases, with 10 bases separating them. CDR3 length: 14 residues. In germline, CDR1 is MNHNY, CDR2 SVGAGI (reference sequence). The CDR3 loop reads CASSSQVLNEKLFF. CDR3 sequence (DNA): TGTGCCAGCAGTTCACAAGTTCTTAATGAAAAACTGTTTTTT.

The J gene is TRBJ2-3, the V gene TRBV11-2; a possible D gene is TRBD2 (6 bases). This CDR3 is built from 16 residues. Germline V gene sequence: CDR1 SGHAT, CDR2 FQNNGV. V lost 2 bases and J 3 bases, leaving 15 bases between the germline ends. The CDR3 bases are TGTGCCAGCAGCTTACACAGCGGGCGAGGGACAGATACGCAGTATTTT. Translating gives CASSLHSGRGTDTQYF.

This clone is a singleton in its sample. This chain links TRBV6-5 with TRBJ1-1, with unresolved D. Trimming removed 7 bases at V and 2 bases at J, with 17 bases between. This CDR3 has 15 residues. CDR1 is MNHEY and CDR2 is SVGAGI in the germline V gene. The CDR3 bases are TGTGCCAGCATCCCACGGGTATGGACTAACACTGAAGCTTTCTTT. This encodes CASIPRVWTNTEAFF.

This clone was observed a single time. The chain links TRBV28 to TRBJ1-2; weak D call: TRBD1 (5 bases). V lost 4 bases and J 7 bases, leaving 16 bases between the germline ends. Germline assignment: CDR1 MDHEN and CDR2 SYDVKM. This CDR3 has 14 residues. In DNA, the CDR3 is TGTGCCAGCAGTTCCAACCCCGGGGGGGGTGGCTACACCTTC. Its protein product is CASSSNPGGGGYTF.

Points on this clone: Other DNA sequences from this sample encode an identical CDR3 as well. The V call is TRBV5-4, the J call TRBJ2-2; 10 positions agree with TRBD2. In germline, CDR1 is SGHNT, CDR2 YYREEE (reference sequence). J was trimmed by 7 bases and V by 0 bases; bases with no gene match: 9. CDR3 size: 17 residues. CDR3 sequence (DNA): TGTGCCAGCAGCTTGGAACCTAGCGGGGGTCGGAGCGGGGAGCTGTTTTTT. Translating gives CASSLEPSGGRSGELFF.

The chain carries TRBV27 and TRBJ1-3; D possibly corresponds to TRBD1 (5 bases). CDR3 length: 13 amino acids. Looked up from germline, CDR1 is MNHEY and CDR2 is SMNVEV (reference sequence). V lost 6 bases, J lost 4 bases, and 10 bases lay in between. The CDR3, as DNA: TGTGCCAGCAGGGGGCTTCCCGGAAACACCATATATTTT. It encodes CASRGLPGNTIYF.